These 4 T cell receptor beta chains were sequenced from one sample in a study of CD8+ T cells in alopecia areata (dated by TCRdb to the late 2010s). Libraries were made using the immunoSEQ multiplex PCR assay. RNA was extracted from all samples and reverse transcribed into cDNA, which served as template for TCR sequencing. TCRdb took over this immuneACCESS table, retaining in-frame rearrangements with V and J assigned. Such tables are incomplete; in checked studies, under half of the missing clones stem from an unresolved V gene, and the remainder is unexplained. The sample table holds around 100,000 clones, of which approximately 60% were seen once. In total, the top ten clones hold 8% to 10% of the sample. Sequenced material: CD4+ T cells sorted from blood. The receptor source for this set is a human donor in good health.

Written as DNA, the CDR3 is TGTGCCAGCAGTGAACTGGGGGGAGGCTACACCTTC. Translated, it gives CASSELGGGYTF. The chain couples TRBV2 to TRBJ1-2; maybe TRBD1 (5 bases). V was trimmed by 2 bases and J by 8 bases, leaving 9 bases between them. CDR1 and CDR2 from the germline V gene are SNHLY and FYNNEI. The CDR3 spans 12 residues.

The chain couples TRBV6-5 to TRBJ2-5, with a tentative D call TRBD1 (5 bases). CDR3 size: 13 residues. Trimming shortened V by 2 bases and J by 5 bases, and 9 bases separated the two germline ends. Germline loops: CDR1 MNHEY, CDR2 SVGAGI. CDR3 in DNA: TGTGCCAGCAGTTACAGGGGTGGGGAGACCCAGTACTTC. Amino acids: CASSYRGGETQYF.

The chain links TRBV4-3 to TRBJ2-1; maybe TRBD2 (6 bases). Between the trimmed V and J ends, which lost 5 bases and 4 bases, there was a span of 9 bases. CDR1 and CDR2 from the germline V gene are LGHNA and YSLEER. The CDR3 runs 13 residues. The CDR3 sequence: CASSRDSYNEQFF. The CDR3 bases are TGCGCCAGCAGCAGGGACTCGTACAATGAGCAGTTCTTC.

The chain uses TRBV11-2 and TRBJ2-5, with D possibly being TRBD2 (5 bases). Germline V CDR1 and CDR2: SGHAT, FQNNGV. The CDR3 sequence is 13 residues long. The ends were cut back, 8 bases at V and 5 bases at J, with 15 bases in the middle. CDR3 region: CASSLASAETQYF. The CDR3 bases are TGTGCCAGCTCCCTAGCCTCCGCGGAGACCCAGTACTTC.